The rows below give T cell receptor beta chains drawn from one sample of a study of blood T cell repertoires in COVID-19. Using immunoSEQ multiplex PCR, the repertoire was profiled, and TCRdb retains in-frame clones only, with some absent. The repertoire holds roughly 430,000 clones, with nearly 90% as singletons. Sequencing input: PBMCs or T cells enriched from blood (not recorded which). The source of these receptors is a woman aged 18-29 years who had been exposed to COVID-19. The CDR3 runs from the conserved cysteine through the conserved F or W. The D gene is left open where the match is weak. The listing skips clone size in some rows; elsewhere it reads once, few, many or a size class.

clone_size | j_call | d_call | v_call | cdr3_nt | cdr3_aa
once | TRBJ2-1 | NA | TRBV6-5 | TGTGCCAGCAGTTACAACAGGGGGGGTGAGCAGTTCTTC | CASSYNRGGEQFF
NA | TRBJ1-2 | NA | TRBV6-5 | TGTGCCAGCAGTTACGAAGCAGGGGTCTATGGCTACACCTTC | CASSYEAGVYGYTF
NA | TRBJ2-2 | NA | TRBV10-1 | TGCGCCAGCTCCGTGATTGGGGAGGAGGCCGGGGAGCTGTTTTTT | CASSVIGEEAGELFF
few | TRBJ2-7 | NA | TRBV5-1 | TGCGCCAGCAGCTTGGCGGCGGAGGGAATCTCCTACGAGCAGTACTTC | CASSLAAEGISYEQYF
NA | TRBJ2-5 | TRBD2 | TRBV9 | TGTGCCAGCAGCGTGGGGACTAGGGGTGGGGAGACCCAGTACTTC | CASSVGTRGGETQYF
NA | TRBJ2-7 | NA | TRBV15 | TGTGCCACCAGCAGAGATCCGGACACCTACGAGCAGTACTTC | CATSRDPDTYEQYF
NA | TRBJ1-1 | NA | TRBV3-1/TRBV3-2 | TGTGCCAGCAGCCAATTGAGCTCTGAAGCTTTCTTT | CASSQLSSEAFF
NA | TRBJ1-6 | NA | TRBV28 | TGTGCCAGTCGAAGCACAGGGCTAAATTCACCCCTCCACTTT | CASRSTGLNSPLHF
NA | TRBJ1-2 | NA | TRBV18 | TGTGCCAGCTCAATGACAGTCAACTATGGCTACACCTTC | CASSMTVNYGYTF
NA | TRBJ1-2 | TRBD1 | TRBV7-8 | TGTGCCAGCAGCACAGGGGCCCAGCCCGCCTATGGCTACACCTTC | CASSTGAQPAYGYTF
NA | TRBJ1-5 | NA | TRBV5-6 | TGTGCCAGCAGCGCCGGGGACAATCAGCCCCAGCATTTT | CASSAGDNQPQHF
few | TRBJ1-3 | NA | TRBV4-3 | TGCGCCAGCAGCCAAGACAGGGCCTTCTCTGGAAACACCATATATTTT | CASSQDRAFSGNTIYF
NA | TRBJ2-5 | TRBD2 | TRBV14 | TGTGCCAGCAGCCAAGGGGTCTTAAGCGGGGGAAGTAAAGAGACCCAGTACTTC | CASSQGVLSGGSKETQYF
NA | TRBJ2-1 | NA | TRBV29-1 | TGCAGCGTTGACGGCCAGGGTTTTTACAATGAGCAGTTCTTC | CSVDGQGFYNEQFF
NA | TRBJ1-4 | TRBD1 | TRBV7-2 | TGTGCCAGCAGCTTAGTCGGGCAGGGGGGAGAAAAACTGTTTTTT | CASSLVGQGGEKLFF
NA | TRBJ2-5 | NA | TRBV4-1 | TGCGCCAGCAGCCAAGATCCGAGGGAGACCCAGTACTTC | CASSQDPRETQYF
NA | TRBJ2-5 | NA | TRBV24-1 | TGTGCCACCAGTGATTTGGTTACAGGGGAGGTAGAGACCCAGTACTTC | CATSDLVTGEVETQYF
NA | TRBJ2-5 | TRBD1 | TRBV6-5 | TGTGCCAGCAGTTACTCGGACAGGAGAGAGACCCAGTACTTC | CASSYSDRRETQYF
NA | TRBJ1-2 | TRBD1 | TRBV6-6 | TGTGCCAGCAGTGCACAGGGGTTAAACTATGGCTACACCTTC | CASSAQGLNYGYTF
NA | TRBJ2-5 | TRBD2 | TRBV7-3 | TGTGCCAGCAGCTTTCGCGGACTAGCGGGGGAGACCCAGTACTTC | CASSFRGLAGETQYF
NA | TRBJ1-5 | NA | TRBV7-2 | TGTGCCAGCAGCTCGGTGGCAGGGGCGATTGGTCAGCCCCAGCATTTT | CASSSVAGAIGQPQHF
NA | TRBJ2-2 | TRBD2 | TRBV6-5 | TGTGCCAGCAGTCGGACTAGCGGCAACACCGGGGAGCTGTTTTTT | CASSRTSGNTGELFF